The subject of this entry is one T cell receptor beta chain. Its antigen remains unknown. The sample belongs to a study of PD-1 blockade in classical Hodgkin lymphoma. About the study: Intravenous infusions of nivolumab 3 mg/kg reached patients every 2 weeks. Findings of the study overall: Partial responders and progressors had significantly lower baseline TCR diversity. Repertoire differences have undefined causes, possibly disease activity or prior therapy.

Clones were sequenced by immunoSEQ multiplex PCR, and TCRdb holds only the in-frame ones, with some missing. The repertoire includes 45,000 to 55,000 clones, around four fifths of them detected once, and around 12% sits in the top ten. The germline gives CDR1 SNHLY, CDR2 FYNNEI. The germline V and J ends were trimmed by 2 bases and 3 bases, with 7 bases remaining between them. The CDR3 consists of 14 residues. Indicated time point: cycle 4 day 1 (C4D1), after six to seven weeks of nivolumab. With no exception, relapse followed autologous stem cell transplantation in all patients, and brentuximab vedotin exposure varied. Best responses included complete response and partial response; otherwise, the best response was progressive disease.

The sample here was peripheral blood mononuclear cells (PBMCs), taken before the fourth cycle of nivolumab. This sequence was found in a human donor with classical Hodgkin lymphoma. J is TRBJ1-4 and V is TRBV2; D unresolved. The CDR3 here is CASSEQVANEKLFF. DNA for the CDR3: TGTGCCAGCAGTGAACAGGTGGCTAATGAAAAACTGTTTTTT. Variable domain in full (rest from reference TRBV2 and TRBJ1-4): EPEVTQTPSHQVTQMGQEVILRCVPISNHLYFYWYRQILGQKVEFLVSFYNNEISEKSEIFDDQFSVERPDGSNFTLKIRSTKLEDSAMYFCASSEQVANEKLFFGSGTQLSVL.